Described below is a single T cell receptor beta chain sequence and its context. It has no known antigen specificity. Base qualities are not recorded, but no much larger clone differs from it by a single base. This sample is part of a study of beta chain features in type 1 diabetes (dated by TCRdb to between 2017 and 2018). Looking at the study overall: Mean age, gender distribution, total cell number and subset yield were not different between patients and healthy donors. Regulatory and stem cell-like memory subsets were isolated from only 8 patients and about eight healthy donors, whereas naive and central memory subsets came from all 28 donors. In the study, TCRB repertoires of sorted circulating CD4+ T cell subsets from recently diagnosed type 1 diabetes patients were compared with those of matched healthy donors. A total of roughly 100 million sorted cells were examined across all samples, and the number of cells per subset was strongly correlated with RNA yield. Beyond this particular receptor, the publication reports: Fewer insertions and more nucleotide deletions at VDJ recombination sites were observed in patients with type 1 diabetes, implying thymic rearrangement abnormalities. Shorter templates might be favored by PCR, yet because patient and control samples were amplified and corrected together, any such skew would affect both groups equally. Because cDNA was sequenced instead of genomic DNA, highly expressing activated cells could be over-represented, though the groups showed no difference in activation or CD3 levels. In all four CD4+ subsets, TCRB CDR3 length was moderately but significantly shorter in type 1 diabetes patients. Naive, central memory and regulatory TCRB repertoires appeared to be more alike among patients than among healthy donors. Only small numbers of individuals were included in the HLA sub-analyses, which left unresolved whether HLA type had any influence on TCRB rearrangement.

The entire isolated RNA was reverse transcribed using the High Capacity cDNA Reverse Transcription Kit, and thus expressed TCRB transcripts were sequenced. Deep immunoSEQ sequencing was applied to naive, central memory and regulatory T cell samples, giving an average of about 3.4 million total reads per sample. Sorted cells were lysed in RLT buffer and RNA was extracted with DNase-treated RNeasy Micro or Mini kits, depending on cell number. Each cell subset was processed on its own to prevent cross-contamination, while patient and healthy donor samples were processed together. TCRB sequences were amplified from cDNA with the immunoSEQ multiplex PCR, producing 87-bp fragments spanning the CDR3 region. The amplicons were sequenced using the Illumina HiSeq platform. In the source study's methods: Synthetic template baselines were used to correct PCR bias computationally, reads within Hamming distance 2 were collapsed together, and singletons that could not be merged were discarded. Reads were aligned against IMGT to assign V, D and J genes, CDR3 length and insertions or deletions at six rearrangement sites. Within each subset, clonotype counts were normalized to sorted cell number, after which true diversity and Gini coefficients were computed with the tcR R package. The overlap coefficient, calculated on TCRB nucleotide sequences, was used to quantify repertoire sharing. Out-of-frame TCRB sequences from naive cells were analyzed to stand in for the pre-selection repertoire. TCRdb provides this immuneACCESS table in a form limited to in-frame rearrangements. Some clones are lacking; in checked studies, under half of them reflect an unresolved V gene, and why the rest are absent is not known. The D gene and trimming were derived from the DNA, and the V and J assignments and clone size from that table. This sample has 850,000 to 900,000 clones in its table, and 17% of those were observed once. About 0.025% of the sample goes to the ten largest clones.

From each donor, a single peripheral blood sample of about 100 mL on average was drawn into heparinised tubes. A BD FACSAria II was used to sort naive, central memory, regulatory and stem cell-like memory CD4+ T cells with a panel that included CD45RO, CCR7, CD25, CD127, CD95 and CD27. All sorted populations exceeded 95% purity. Right away, PBMCs were isolated by Lymphoprep density gradient centrifugation and were stained directly, with no culture step. So that batch effects would be minimized, each experiment stained and sorted samples in pairs, pairing one healthy donor with one patient. The CDR3 starts with the cysteine, ends with the phenylalanine, and has 17 residues. The sequence is cut down to CDR3 DNA, 51 bases in frame from base 1. Deletion took 0 bases off V and 4 bases off J, with a span of 20 bases between the germline ends. CDR1 and CDR2, looked up from the germline V gene, are SGHRS and YFSETQ.

This sequence was found in a woman between 18 and 29 years old in good health. The chain links TRBV5-1 with TRBJ2-7, with the D gene uncertain. The source material was naive CD4+ T cells from blood. Taken with the paper, the label for cell subset or site translates to: true naive CD4+ T cells. The CDR3 has the sequence CASSLDPRQSRTYEQYF. The DNA reads TGCGCCAGCAGCTTGGACCCGCGGCAAAGCCGAACGTACGAGCAGTACTTC.